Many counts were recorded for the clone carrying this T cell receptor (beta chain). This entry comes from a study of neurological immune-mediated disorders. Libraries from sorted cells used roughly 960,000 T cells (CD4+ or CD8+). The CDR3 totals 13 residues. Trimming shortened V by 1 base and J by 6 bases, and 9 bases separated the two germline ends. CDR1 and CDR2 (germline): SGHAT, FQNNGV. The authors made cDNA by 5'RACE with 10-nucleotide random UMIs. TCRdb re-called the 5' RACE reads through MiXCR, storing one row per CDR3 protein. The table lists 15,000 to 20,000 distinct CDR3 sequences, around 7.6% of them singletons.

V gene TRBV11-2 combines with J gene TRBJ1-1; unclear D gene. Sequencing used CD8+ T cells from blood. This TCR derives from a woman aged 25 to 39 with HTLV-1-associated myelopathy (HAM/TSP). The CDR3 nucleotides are TGTGCCAGCAGCTTAGGGGCTGGCGCTGAAGCTTTCTTT. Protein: CASSLGAGAEAFF. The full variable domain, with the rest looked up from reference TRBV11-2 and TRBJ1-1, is EAGVAQSPRYKIIEKRQSVAFWCNPISGHATLYWYQQILGQGPKLLIQFQNNGVVDDSQLPKDRFSAERLKGVDSTLKIQPAKLEDSAVYLCASSLGAGAEAFFGQGTRLTVV.